This T cell receptor (beta chain) was captured by sequencing in a study of cytomegalovirus exposure and HLA in healthy donors. Study at large: Later, an analysis reported that the 130 or so validation repertoires had used the same platform as the approximately 670 first-cohort repertoires. General study findings and limits: Listed as cytomegalovirus-associated were 150 or so TCR beta chains. Three CMV-associated chains proved CMV antigen-specific in vitro. Cytomegalovirus status, reportedly, was diagnosed with high specificity and sensitivity by the classifier.

Trimming shortened V by 3 bases and J by 7 bases, and 9 bases separated the two germline ends. CDR3 length equals 12 residues. Per the germline V gene, CDR1 is LNHDA and CDR2 is SQIVND (reference sequence). As for this clone: Its cognate antigen is unknown.

Repertoires were generated with immunoSEQ multiplex PCR, while TCRdb's copy carries only in-frame clones and drops some. The profile covers roughly 300,000 clones, with roughly 87% appearing a single time and over 1% taken by the ten largest. This sequence joins TRBV19 and TRBJ1-1; D uncertain. This sequence was found in a woman aged 25 to 39 in good health and CMV-seropositive. Sequencing used PBMCs. CDR3 loop: CASSMYAHEAFF. The CDR3 DNA reads TGTGCCAGTAGTATGTACGCTCATGAAGCTTTCTTT.